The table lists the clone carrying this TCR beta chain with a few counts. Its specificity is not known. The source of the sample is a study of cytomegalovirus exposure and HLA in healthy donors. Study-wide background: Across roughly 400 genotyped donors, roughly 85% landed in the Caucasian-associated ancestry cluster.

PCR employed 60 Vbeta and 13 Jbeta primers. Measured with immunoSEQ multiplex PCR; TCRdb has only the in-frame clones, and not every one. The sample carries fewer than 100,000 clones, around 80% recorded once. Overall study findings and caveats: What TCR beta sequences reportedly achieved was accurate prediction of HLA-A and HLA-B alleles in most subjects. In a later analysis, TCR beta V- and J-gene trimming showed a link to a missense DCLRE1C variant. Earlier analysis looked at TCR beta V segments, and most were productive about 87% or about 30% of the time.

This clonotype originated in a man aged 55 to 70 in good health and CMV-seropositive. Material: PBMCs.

The DNA for the CDR3 is TGTGCCAGCAGCTTGGGGACAGGGCTCTGGAACACTGAAGCTTTCTTT. It is translated as CASSLGTGLWNTEAFF. This sequence joins TRBV5-6 and TRBJ1-1, with 8 bases identical to TRBD1. This CDR3 spans 16 amino acids. In germline, CDR1 is SGHDT, CDR2 YYEEEE. The V segment lost 0 bases and the J segment 1 base; nucleotides outside the gene matches: 5. The entire variable domain, with the rest obtained from reference TRBV5-6 and TRBJ1-1, is as follows: DAGVTQSPTHLIKTRGQQVTLRCSPKSGHDTVSWYQQALGQGPQFIFQYYEEEERQRGNFPDRFSGHQFPNYSSELNVNALLLGDSALYLCASSLGTGLWNTEAFFGQGTRLTVV.